The rows below give T cell receptor beta chains drawn from one sample of a study of blood T cell repertoires in COVID-19. Sequencing used immunoSEQ multiplex PCR; TCRdb keeps in-frame clones, though not all of them. The table lists a few hundred thousand clones, more than 75% of them singletons. Sequencing input: PBMCs or T cells enriched from blood (not recorded which). Every receptor here comes from a man under 40 who had recovered from COVID-19. Each CDR3 is given with its conserved first and last residue. The order of the fields is J gene, V gene, clone size, D gene, CDR3 DNA, CDR3 protein. The D gene is left open where the match is weak. Not every row has a clone size; where given, it reads once, few, many or a size class.

TRBJ1-1,TRBV19,NA,TRBD1,TGTGCCAGTAGGCCGTCGGACAGGGGGATGAACACTGAAGCTTTCTTT,CASRPSDRGMNTEAFF
TRBJ1-5,TRBV5-1,NA,NA,TGCGCCAGCAGTATGACAGTTAATCAGCCCCAGCATTTT,CASSMTVNQPQHF
TRBJ1-4,TRBV29-1,NA,NA,TGCAGCGTTGAGGGCCGGAGGGAAAAACTGTTTTTT,CSVEGRREKLFF
TRBJ2-3,TRBV3-1/TRBV3-2,NA,NA,TGTGCCAGCGGTTTCAGGCAAAGCACAGATACGCAGTATTTT,CASGFRQSTDTQYF
TRBJ2-3,TRBV5-1,NA,NA,TGCGCCAGCAGGTTAACATACCGCACAGATACGCAGTATTTT,CASRLTYRTDTQYF
TRBJ1-2,TRBV18,NA,NA,TGTGCCAGCTCACCACAGTACAGGTCTGATGGCTACACCTTC,CASSPQYRSDGYTF
TRBJ2-7,TRBV5-1,NA,TRBD1,TGCGCCAGCAGCTTGGTGGACAGGGGGTACTACGAGCAGTACTTC,CASSLVDRGYYEQYF
TRBJ2-2,TRBV5-1,NA,NA,TGCGCCAGCAGTTTAGGACACCGCGTGGCCGGGGAGCTGTTTTTT,CASSLGHRVAGELFF
TRBJ1-5,TRBV2,NA,TRBD1,TGTGCCAGCGGCTCCGGGACAGGCAATCAGCCCCAGCATTTT,CASGSGTGNQPQHF
TRBJ1-1,TRBV29-1,once,NA,TGCAGCGGACAGGATTCGGGCACTGAAGCTTTCTTT,CSGQDSGTEAFF
TRBJ1-4,TRBV2,few,NA,TGTGCCAGCAGTGAAGGCTCCAGAAAACTGTTTTTT,CASSEGSRKLFF
TRBJ1-2,TRBV7-8,NA,TRBD1,TGTGCCAGCAGCATGACCCGGGACAGGGCTTACTATGGCTACACCTTC,CASSMTRDRAYYGYTF
TRBJ1-4,TRBV29-1,NA,TRBD1,TGCAGCGTCCAGGGGGCAACTAATGAAAAACTGTTTTTT,CSVQGATNEKLFF
TRBJ2-5,TRBV19,NA,TRBD1,TGTGCCAGTAGTATAGATGGGACAGGGGGCCGGGAGACCCAGTACTTC,CASSIDGTGGRETQYF
TRBJ2-3,TRBV27,NA,NA,TGTGCCAGCAGTCAGACAGGCCTGCCCCGAGATACGCAGTATTTT,CASSQTGLPRDTQYF
TRBJ1-6,TRBV6-1,NA,NA,TGTGCCAGCAGTGAAGCCAGAGCCGGACAGACGAATTCACCCCTCCACTTT,CASSEARAGQTNSPLHF
TRBJ2-1,TRBV7-9,NA,NA,TGTGCCAGCAGCTTAGCCGGCGGGATAGTGAATGAGCAGTTCTTC,CASSLAGGIVNEQFF
TRBJ2-7,TRBV5-8,NA,NA,TGTGCCAGCAGCATAGTAGCGAGGTCCTACGAGCAGTACTTC,CASSIVARSYEQYF
TRBJ2-7,TRBV5-1,NA,TRBD1,TGCGCCAGCAGCTTGAAGTGGGACAGACTCTACGAGCAGTACTTC,CASSLKWDRLYEQYF
TRBJ1-4,TRBV15,NA,NA,TGTGCCACCAGCAGAGCTGCTAATGAAAAACTGTTTTTT,CATSRAANEKLFF
TRBJ2-1,TRBV27,NA,NA,TGTGCCAGCAGTCCGGGACTCAACTACAATGAGCAGTTCTTC,CASSPGLNYNEQFF
TRBJ1-2,TRBV30,NA,NA,TGTGCCTGGAGTCCTGACAGATTCTATGGCTACACCTTC,CAWSPDRFYGYTF
TRBJ1-6,TRBV19,NA,TRBD1,TGTGCCAGTAGTATCCAGGGGGGATCACCCCTCCACTTT,CASSIQGGSPLHF
TRBJ2-7,TRBV3-1/TRBV3-2,NA,TRBD2,TGTGCCAGCAGCCAGGGCGGGAGAAGCGAGCAGTACTTC,CASSQGGRSEQYF
TRBJ1-1,TRBV19,NA,TRBD1,TGTGCCAGTAGAGGACAGGTAAACACTGAAGCTTTCTTT,CASRGQVNTEAFF
TRBJ1-1,TRBV19,NA,NA,TGTGCCAGTAGTATCAGGCAGAACACTGAAGCTTTCTTT,CASSIRQNTEAFF
TRBJ1-2,TRBV27,once,NA,TGTGCCAGCAGTCGCGCCTCGACACAGGGACCCTATGGCTACACCTTC,CASSRASTQGPYGYTF
TRBJ2-5,TRBV18,NA,TRBD2,TGTGCCAGCTCACCAACCGGGGGAGGGCGGCAGACCCAGTACTTC,CASSPTGGGRQTQYF
TRBJ1-5,TRBV30,NA,NA,TGTGCCTGGAGTCCGAACCCTATCAATCAGCCCCAGCATTTT,CAWSPNPINQPQHF
TRBJ2-1,TRBV19,once,TRBD2,TGTGCCAGTAAGAGGGAAAGCGGGAGGTCCAATGAGCAGTTCTTC,CASKRESGRSNEQFF
TRBJ1-4,TRBV15,NA,NA,TGTGCCACCAGCAGGGGGGGATCACCGGCTAATGAAAAACTGTTTTTT,CATSRGGSPANEKLFF
TRBJ2-7,TRBV11-2,NA,NA,TGTGCCAGCAGCTTAGATCGAAGCCCTCCAACCTACTACGAGCAGTACTTC,CASSLDRSPPTYYEQYF
TRBJ2-5,TRBV5-1,NA,NA,TGCGCCAGCAGCTCCCCGTTCGACTGGGAGGAAGAGACCCAGTACTTC,CASSSPFDWEEETQYF
TRBJ2-2,TRBV19,NA,NA,TGTGCCAGTAGTGCAGGCCCGAACACCGGGGAGCTGTTTTTT,CASSAGPNTGELFF
TRBJ2-7,TRBV29-1,once,NA,TGCAGCGTTGCGAGCTTCTACCCCGAGCAGTACTTC,CSVASFYPEQYF
TRBJ2-7,TRBV7-2,NA,TRBD1,TGTGCCAGCAGCTTAGCTCAGGGGGTGTCCTACGAGCAGTACTTC,CASSLAQGVSYEQYF
TRBJ2-5,TRBV9,NA,TRBD2,TGTGCCAGCAGCGTATGGAGCGGGGGGCGGGGAGAGACCCAGTACTTC,CASSVWSGGRGETQYF
TRBJ2-2,TRBV5-4,NA,TRBD2,TGTGCCAGCAGCACGACTAGCGGGGGGCCCGGGGAGCTGTTTTTT,CASSTTSGGPGELFF
TRBJ1-6,TRBV6-5,NA,NA,TGTGCCAGCAGTTCCCTGAATTCACCCCTCCACTTT,CASSSLNSPLHF
TRBJ1-1,TRBV5-1,few,NA,TGCGCCAGCACCTTAGCACCACGAGGACAGACTCCTAACACTGAAGCTTTCTTT,CASTLAPRGQTPNTEAFF
TRBJ2-5,TRBV2,NA,NA,TGTGCCAGCAGTGTCGAGGGCAGGGGGCGGGGGGGCCAAGAGACCCAGTACTTC,CASSVEGRGRGGQETQYF
TRBJ1-4,TRBV25-1,NA,NA,TGTGCCAGCAGTGATTTCCAGGGTGGGGCTAATGAAAAACTGTTTTTT,CASSDFQGGANEKLFF
TRBJ2-3,TRBV11-2,NA,TRBD2,TGTGCCAGCAGCGACGGGACTAGCGACGCCGCGGATACGCAGTATTTT,CASSDGTSDAADTQYF
TRBJ1-1,TRBV7-9,NA,NA,TGTGCCAGCAGCCACGCCACTTACACTGAAGCTTTCTTT,CASSHATYTEAFF
TRBJ2-1,TRBV5-4,NA,TRBD1,TGTGCCAGCAGCGGTACGGACAGGGCCAATGAGCAGTTCTTC,CASSGTDRANEQFF
TRBJ1-2,TRBV2,NA,TRBD1,TGTGCCAGCAGAGGATACAGGGGGCGCTTTGGCTATGGCTACACCTTC,CASRGYRGRFGYGYTF
TRBJ2-7,TRBV11-3,NA,NA,TGTGCCAGCAGCTTTAGCTGGACCTACGAGCAGTACTTC,CASSFSWTYEQYF